Below are 19 T cell receptor beta chains sequenced from a single sample in a study of blood T cell repertoires in COVID-19. Only in-frame clones appear in the TCRdb table, and some are missing; sequencing was by immunoSEQ multiplex PCR. The repertoire consists of around 300,000 clones, with roughly 91% occurring once and the leading ten covering under 2.5%. Material for sequencing was PBMCs or T cells enriched from blood (not recorded which). All receptors come from an older woman who had recovered from COVID-19.

V and J are TRBV12-3 or TRBV12-4 and TRBJ1-1; D unresolved. With 2 bases removed from V and 11 bases from J, the gap between germline ends came to 9 bases. This CDR3 has 11 amino acids. This chain's CDR3 is CASSLMRAAFF. CDR3 sequence (DNA): TGTGCCAGCAGTTTAATGAGAGCCGCTTTCTTT.

This clone was counted a single time. This chain joins TRBV5-1 and TRBJ2-1; possibly TRBD2 for D (6 bases). Trimming removed 5 bases at V and 5 bases at J, with 20 bases between. CDR1 SGHRS and CDR2 YFSETQ come from the germline V gene. The CDR3 runs to 16 residues. The CDR3 sequence: CASRPGASDPNNEQFF. Here the CDR3 DNA reads TGCGCCAGCAGACCCGGGGCTAGCGATCCGAACAATGAGCAGTTCTTC.

The chain recombines TRBV7-9 with TRBJ2-2, with 7 nucleotides matching TRBD2. V lost 0 bases, J lost 6 bases, and 1 base stayed unmatched. This CDR3 contains 14 residues. Germline lookup yields CDR1 SEHNR and CDR2 FQNEAQ (reference sequence). CDR3 DNA: TGTGCCAGCAGCTTAGCGGGAGGGCCCGGGGAGCTGTTTTTT. Protein product: CASSLAGGPGELFF. The full variable domain, with the rest looked up from reference TRBV7-9 and TRBJ2-2, is DTGVSQNPRHKITKRGQNVTFRCDPISEHNRLYWYRQTLGQGPEFLTYFQNEAQLEKSRLLSDRFSAERPKGSFSTLEIQRTEQGDSAMYLCASSLAGGPGELFFGEGSRLTVL.

This chain connects TRBV5-6 to TRBJ1-4; 8 positions match TRBD1. The trim removed 3 bases at V and 0 bases at J, leaving 4 bases unmatched. Germline V gene sequence: CDR1 SGHDT, CDR2 YYEEEE. The CDR3 loop spans 16 amino acids. The CDR3 DNA is TGTGCCAGCAGCTCATGGACAGGGACAACTAATGAAAAACTGTTTTTT. Translated, it gives CASSSWTGTTNEKLFF.

V usage is TRBV15 and J usage is TRBJ1-1; D remains ambiguous. The length of the CDR3 is 13 residues. With 1 base removed from V and 5 bases from J, the gap between germline ends came to 8 bases. Germline CDR1 is LNHNV and CDR2 is YYDKDF (reference sequence). The chain's CDR3 is CATSRGERTEAFF. The DNA of the CDR3 is TGTGCCACCAGCAGAGGGGAGAGGACTGAAGCTTTCTTT.

The V call is TRBV4-1, the J call TRBJ2-7, with a weak D call TRBD2 (6 bases). This CDR3 comprises 17 residues. The V and J ends lost 4 bases and 4 bases respectively, with 23 bases between them. The V gene's germline CDR1 is MGHRA and CDR2 YSYEKL. The CDR3: CASSLLLSSGSRYEQYF. Written as DNA, the CDR3 is TGCGCCAGCAGCCTCCTCCTCTCCTCCGGGAGCCGATACGAGCAGTACTTC.

The genes are TRBV5-6 and TRBJ1-2; 7 bases match TRBD1. There are 13 residues in the CDR3. Germline CDR1 and CDR2: SGHDT and YYEEEE. The V segment lost 3 bases and the J segment 2 bases; nucleotides outside the gene matches: 1. Written as DNA, the CDR3 is TGTGCCAGCAGCTCGGGACAGAACTATGGCTACACCTTC. Residues: CASSSGQNYGYTF.

The rearrangement links TRBV4-1 to TRBJ2-7; maybe TRBD1 (6 bases). Germline V gene sequence: CDR1 MGHRA, CDR2 YSYEKL. V was cut by 6 bases and J by 6 bases, with 9 bases left in between. The CDR3 contains 11 residues. DNA for the CDR3: TGCGCCAGCAGGCAGGGGCGCGAGCAGTACTTC. Protein product: CASRQGREQYF.

The V and J genes are TRBV28 and TRBJ2-1, with TRBD1 matching over 9 bases. This CDR3 has 18 residues. Germline values: CDR1 MDHEN, CDR2 SYDVKM. Trimming at V came to 5 bases and at J to 0 bases, leaving 11 bases not matched to a gene. The CDR3 loop is CASSPSGTGRSSYNEQFF. The DNA for the CDR3 is TGTGCCAGCAGTCCCTCCGGGACAGGGAGGAGCTCCTACAATGAGCAGTTCTTC. The variable domain in full, with the rest retrieved from reference TRBV28 and TRBJ2-1, is DVKVTQSSRYLVKRTGEKVFLECVQDMDHENMFWYRQDPGLGLRLIYFSYDVKMKEKGDIPEGYSVSREKKERFSLILESASTNQTSMYLCASSPSGTGRSSYNEQFFGPGTRLTVL.

The chain is built from TRBV25-1 and TRBJ1-3; D might be TRBD1 (6 bases). The CDR3 spans 14 residues. The V gene lost 6 bases and the J gene lost 2 bases, with 11 bases spanning the gap. Germline CDR1 reads MGHDK; CDR2 reads SYGVNS. The CDR3 sequence: CASSRGAPGNTIYF. The CDR3 nucleotides are TGTGCCAGCAGCCGGGGGGCTCCTGGAAACACCATATATTTT.

This clone was picked up one time. This chain connects TRBV2 to TRBJ2-5, with 10 bases fitting TRBD2. The germline V gene has CDR1 SNHLY and CDR2 FYNNEI. The CDR3 covers 16 residues. Trimming removed 8 bases from V and 1 base from J; junction bases left unmatched: 10. CDR3 residues: CASVARLAGAQETQYF. Here the CDR3 DNA reads TGTGCCAGCGTCGCGAGACTAGCGGGCGCCCAAGAGACCCAGTACTTC.

The CDR3 region has the DNA TGTGCCTGGAGTGTACCGGGAGCCGCCTACGAGCAGTACTTC. Protein sequence: CAWSVPGAAYEQYF. This chain joins TRBV30 and TRBJ2-7; D possibly corresponds to TRBD2 (6 bases). This CDR3 comprises 14 residues. Germline CDR1 GTSNPN, CDR2 SVGIG (reference sequence). Trimming stripped 0 bases from V and 2 bases from J, with 11 bases between.

V gene TRBV18 combines with J gene TRBJ1-2; D perhaps matches TRBD1 (5 bases). The CDR3 runs to 16 residues. The germline V gene encodes CDR1 KGHSH and CDR2 LQKENI. The germline V and J ends were trimmed by 6 bases and 4 bases, with 21 bases remaining between them. Here the CDR3 DNA reads TGTGCCAGCTCCCCCGCTTTGGGGCAGGACGCCTATGGCTACACCTTC. This gives the protein CASSPALGQDAYGYTF. Full variable domain (missing parts from reference TRBV18 and TRBJ1-2): NAGVMQNPRHLVRRRGQEARLRCSPMKGHSHVYWYRQLPEEGLKFMVYLQKENIIDESGMPKERFSAEFPKEGPSILRIQQVVRGDSAAYFCASSPALGQDAYGYTFGSGTRLTVV.

The V gene is TRBV6-5, the J gene TRBJ2-7; D is perhaps TRBD1 (5 bases). The CDR3 totals 13 residues. Trimming removed 10 bases from V and 0 bases from J, with 13 bases in between. Germline assignment: CDR1 MNHEY and CDR2 SVGAGI. The CDR3 DNA sequence: TGTGCCACTAGACCCGACAGCTCCTACGAGCAGTACTTC. Translating gives CATRPDSSYEQYF.

This chain connects TRBV10-1 to TRBJ2-7, with 9 bases aligning to TRBD1. Trimming removed 3 bases from V and 3 bases from J; junction bases left unmatched: 6. Looked up from germline, CDR1 is WNHNN and CDR2 is SYGVQD (reference sequence). The CDR3 has 15 amino acids. The CDR3 sequence is CASSDSTGGSYEQYF. In nucleotides, the CDR3 is TGCGCCAGCAGTGACTCGACAGGGGGGAGCTACGAGCAGTACTTC.

V and J are TRBV28 and TRBJ1-1; 7 bases align to TRBD1. V shed 4 bases and J 0 bases; nucleotides not matched to a gene: 2. The CDR3 is made up of 14 amino acids. Germline values: CDR1 MDHEN, CDR2 SYDVKM. The CDR3 loop reads CASSSDRVNTEAFF. As DNA, the CDR3 is TGTGCCAGCAGTTCTGACAGGGTGAACACTGAAGCTTTCTTT.

The chain employs TRBV18 and TRBJ2-5; D not certain. Trimming stripped 1 base from V and 4 bases from J, with 13 bases between. The germline CDR1 and CDR2 sequences are KGHSH and LQKENI. CDR3 length: 15 residues. The CDR3 is CASSPRSPRGETQYF. The CDR3 region has the DNA TGTGCCAGCTCACCACGGTCCCCGCGAGGAGAGACCCAGTACTTC.

This chain connects TRBV7-6 to TRBJ2-5, with D uncertain. The CDR3 has 14 amino acids. From germline, CDR1 is SGHVS and CDR2 FNYEAQ. The V and J ends lost 5 bases and 1 base respectively, with 11 bases between them. In DNA form, the CDR3 reads TGTGCCAGCAGCCCCCCCGTCGGCCAAGAGACCCAGTACTTC. Residues: CASSPPVGQETQYF.

The chain joins TRBV5-4 to TRBJ1-1; no reliable D call. The CDR3 has 14 residues. In germline, CDR1 is SGHNT, CDR2 YYREEE (reference sequence). V lost 4 bases and J lost 6, with 16 bases in between. Written as DNA, the CDR3 is TGTGCCAGCAGCCAATGGGAAGCCGGGGCTGAAGCTTTCTTT. Its protein is CASSQWEAGAEAFF. Full variable domain (rest looked up from reference TRBV5-4 and TRBJ1-1): ETGVTQSPTHLIKTRGQQVTLRCSSQSGHNTVSWYQQALGQGPQFIFQYYREEENGRGNFPPRFSGLQFPNYSSELNVNALELDDSALYLCASSQWEAGAEAFFGQGTRLTVV.